This TCR beta chain was observed in a study of blood T cell repertoires in COVID-19. Across the whole study: Researchers got acute and convalescent COVID-19 samples from the United States, Italy and Spain.

The method was immunoSEQ multiplex PCR; TCRdb's version includes in-frame clones alone and lacks a portion of them. The sample includes about 60,000 clones, about 81% of them seen just once. V was clipped by 5 bases and J by 13 bases, with 14 bases between them. There are 12 residues in the CDR3. J is TRBJ2-2 and V is TRBV12-3 or TRBV12-4; D may be TRBD1 (7 bases). Sequencing was carried out using peripheral blood. The origin of this receptor is a human donor in a cohort sampled during active COVID-19. In nucleotides, the CDR3 is TGTGCCAGCAGTCCAGGGGGGTTGGTGCTGTTTTTT. Translated: CASSPGGLVLFF.